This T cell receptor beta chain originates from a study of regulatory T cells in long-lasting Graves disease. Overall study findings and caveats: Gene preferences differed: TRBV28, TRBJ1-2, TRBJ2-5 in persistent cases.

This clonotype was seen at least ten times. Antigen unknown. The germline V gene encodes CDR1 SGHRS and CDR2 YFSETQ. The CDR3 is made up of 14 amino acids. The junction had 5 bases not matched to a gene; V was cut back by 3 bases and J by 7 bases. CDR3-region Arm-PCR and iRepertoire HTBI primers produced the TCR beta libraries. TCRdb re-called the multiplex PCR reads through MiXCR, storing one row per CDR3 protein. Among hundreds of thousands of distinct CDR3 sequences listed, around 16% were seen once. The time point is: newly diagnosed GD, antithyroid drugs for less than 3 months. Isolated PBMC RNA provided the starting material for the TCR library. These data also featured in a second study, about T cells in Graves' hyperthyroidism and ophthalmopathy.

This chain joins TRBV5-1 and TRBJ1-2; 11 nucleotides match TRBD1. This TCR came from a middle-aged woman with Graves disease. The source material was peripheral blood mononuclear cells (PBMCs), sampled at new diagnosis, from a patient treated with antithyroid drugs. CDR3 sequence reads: CASSSGQGGSGYTF. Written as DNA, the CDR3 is TGCGCCAGCAGCTCGGGACAGGGGGGAAGTGGCTACACCTTC.